This T cell receptor (beta chain) stems from a study of T cell responses to AZD1222 COVID-19 vaccine. Trimming stripped 3 bases from V and 5 bases from J, with 9 bases between. The germline V gene encodes CDR1 KGHSH and CDR2 LQKENI. The CDR3 runs to 13 residues. Study outcomes and limitations: Females made up more of the donors, who were largely white British, and clonal diversity may have come out too low.

Regarding this clone: Its target is not known.

Generated by immunoSEQ multiplex PCR, the TCRdb table keeps only in-frame clones and is missing some. The sample lists 80,000 to 100,000 clones; roughly nine tenths were seen once. The chain is built from TRBV18 and TRBJ2-3, with D possibly being TRBD2 (5 bases). The receptor comes from an adult in good health. Here the sequenced sample was peripheral blood, taken on day 0 of MenACWY control vaccination. CDR3 loop: CASSPLLEDTQYF. The CDR3 coding sequence is TGTGCCAGCTCACCGTTACTAGAAGATACGCAGTATTTT.